This T cell receptor beta chain derives from a study of cytomegalovirus exposure and HLA in healthy donors (dated by TCRdb to about 2017). Background for the entire study: According to an earlier analysis of a few hundred of the donors, roughly 180 million T cells yielded roughly 110 million unique TCR beta sequences and around 300 Gb of sequence data. Approximately 300 gigabases of sequencing data and about 92 million unique TCR sequences made up an early release that covered 500 to 700 HLA-typed donors. Of the 300 to 500 genotyped donors, 81% were placed in the genetic ancestry cluster associated with self-reported Caucasian donors. The study aimed to test whether cataloging public T cell receptors could reveal signatures of past pathogen exposure. The study used immunosequencing to profile the T cell repertoires of approximately 650 subjects and linked those repertoires to cytomegalovirus serostatus. Along with the approximately 650-subject first cohort, a separate validation cohort of over a hundred different subjects was used. To predict cytomegalovirus infection status, the study brought together high-throughput TCR immunosequencing, statistical association of individual TCRs with disease status, and machine learning. In a later analysis, previously published TCR beta repertoires from 600 to 850 donors were re-analyzed and high-resolution HLA genotyping was added so that TCR occurrence patterns could be studied. The later analysis used no new phenotypic data to find candidate immune exposures, relying instead on TCR beta sequences and their occurrence across donors. An earlier analysis of several hundred of the donors applied high-throughput TCR beta sequencing to assess whether each TCR beta V gene segment acted as functional or pseudogenic. Donor age, sex, ethnicity and CMV serostatus were compiled together with the repertoire data. In a later genetic analysis, genome-wide SNP genotypes for about 55% of the 666 donors were used, and that subset was treated as a discovery cohort. Every discovery cohort repertoire had been produced on one sequencing platform. Both class I and class II loci were covered by HLA typing, at four-digit resolution. Typing coverage varied by locus: roughly 620-640 donors for A, B, C, DRB1 and DQB1; approximately 560 for DQA1; around 570 for DPA1; around 450 for DPB1. About 5 DR-DQ haplotypes were handled as single units for association and clustering, since linkage in the cohort was strong. Among almost 400 genotyped donors of the cohort, an average of about 240,000 unique TCR beta nucleotide sequences were sequenced per donor, roughly 18% of them non-productive.

The cohort comprised 710 or so healthy bone marrow donors. Cohort members were all nominally healthy when sampled, although unrecorded immune exposures were likely present. The donor was CMV seropositive and belonged to the group of a few hundred seropositive cohort members. Each donor provided a peripheral blood sample, and peripheral blood mononuclear cells were used for TCR beta sequencing. The Qiagen DNeasy Blood Extraction Kit was used to extract genomic DNA from the blood cell samples. On this clone itself: Its specific antigen is unknown. There are no base qualities to consult, and no much larger clone falls within one base.

The full study reports these points: Sequencing depth was assumed to be roughly uniform across donors in the presence/absence analyses, though that assumption may not hold. A later analysis reported that several top co-occurrence clusters appeared linked to parvovirus B19, influenza, CMV and Epstein-Barr virus. A cluster of highly shared sequence variants was judged likely to be a technical artifact of the sequencing pipeline. Because counts were too low, around 18 rarely observed V segments, including chromosome 9 orphons, were left out of the earlier analysis of 587 of the donors. This cohort had only TCR beta chains sequenced, and the lack of alpha or paired-chain data limited which features could be detected. A later analysis found that HLA-associated TCR beta chains were more clonally expanded and had lower generation probabilities than equally common non-associated chains. Most CMV-associated TCR beta chains appeared to be HLA-restricted in a later analysis, and the HLA associations seemed to be driven largely by CMV exposure. In an earlier analysis of fewer than 750 of the donors, most TCR beta V segments were observed in productive rearrangements about 90% or about 30% of the time, broadly matching IMGT annotations. Linkage disequilibrium might explain the correlated functional status among segregating V segments, but an unknown experimental factor could not be excluded. Strong co-occurrence of HLA alleles, especially DR and DQ, made assigning TCR associations to individual alleles difficult. According to the authors, the approach could potentially be generalized to other disease states and immunological phenotypes. In the study, 150 to 200 TCR beta chains were listed as associated with cytomegalovirus. Cytomegalovirus status was reported to be diagnosed by the classifier with high specificity and sensitivity in both the original and validation cohorts. According to a later genetic analysis, donors in an Asian-associated ancestry cluster had fewer N-insertions in productive TCRs than the approximately 650-donor mean. Some IMGT-functional V segments, including TRBV6-2 and TRBV6-3, could not be told apart with the 87-base-pair reads, so those segments were excluded. The only immune exposure information available for the cohort was CMV serostatus. Specific HLA alleles were associated with some 15,000 TCR beta sequences at a false discovery rate of 0.05 in a later analysis. A further reported finding was that TCR beta sequences accurately predicted the HLA-A and HLA-B alleles for most subjects in the first cohort. In vitro tests confirmed that a few of the cytomegalovirus-associated TCR beta chains recognize cytomegalovirus antigens. Because HLA typing was unavailable for some donors at each locus, only the typed subset was used in association tests. Most TCR sequences were observed very rarely across donors, whereas some public TCRs were present in many individuals. In a later genetic analysis, a missense DCLRE1C variant was associated with V-gene and J-gene trimming of TCR beta chains, and the association was replicated in an independent cohort. According to a later analysis, TCR association rates differed among HLA loci, with DRB1 alleles showing the most associated TCRs and HLA-C alleles showing the fewest.

Receptor libraries were prepared by the immunoSEQ multiplex PCR assay. For the multiplex PCR, a mixture combining 60 forward primers for TCR Vbeta segments and 13 reverse primers for TCR Jbeta segments was used. Amplification of the CDR3 region of rearranged TCR beta genes was performed with a multiplex PCR assay on genomic DNA. The Illumina HiSeq System was used to sequence the amplified TCR beta libraries as 87-base-pair reads. The study's processing was this. In a later analysis, some 80 million unique TCR beta chains were counted across the 650 to 700 repertoires, and roughly 10 million of these chains were shared by at least two donors. Raw reads were error-corrected and collapsed into unique sequences with a nearest-neighbor algorithm that merged closely related sequences to remove PCR and sequencing errors. To assign V, D and J gene segments, CDR3 sequences were aligned to IMGT reference sequences. For a sequence to be retained, a match of at least six nucleotides was required to both a V gene segment and a J gene segment. A rearrangement counted as productive if the CDR3 had no stop codons and remained in frame with V and J, and every other rearrangement counted as non-productive. Following IMGT convention, CDR3 was defined as the stretch from the second conserved V-encoded cysteine to the conserved J-encoded phenylalanine. Sequences without an unambiguous match to a single V gene segment were excluded from the earlier analysis of about 600 of the donors. In an earlier analysis of several hundred of the donors, V segments were called functional above 56.7% productive rearrangements and were called segregating when the between-donor standard deviation exceeded 5%. A statistical classification framework was built to diagnose cytomegalovirus status from the catalog of TCR beta chain sequences. In a later analysis, V and J genes were assigned by comparing TCR nucleotide sequences against IMGT/GENE-DB human TR gene sequences. Using the TCRdist pipeline, a later analysis assigned CDR3 sequences along with most-parsimonious VDJ recombination scenarios. In a later analysis, every TCR beta chain was defined by the combination of its CDR3 amino acid sequence and its V-gene family, and reads without a unique V-gene family were dropped. In a later analysis, 500 to 650 highly shared, low-generation-probability nucleotide sequences were removed to address suspected cross-contamination and a sequencing artifact. In a later analysis, a clonal expansion index for each public chain was calculated from normalized within-repertoire ranks of inferred template counts. A later analysis computed generation probabilities with a VDJ recombination model fitted to out-of-frame rearrangements, and checked the results against IGoR. In a later analysis, TCR-TCR, TCR-HLA and TCR-CMV co-occurrence was scored with hypergeometric tests, and a repertoire-size bias correction was applied to TCR pairs. False discovery rates were estimated in a later analysis by permuting HLA or CMV assignments 20 times. In a later analysis, co-occurring TCRs were grouped with DBSCAN, and TCRdist sequence similarity was added when clustering was performed within HLA-allele-positive subsets. Repertoires with fewer than 30,000 or more than 120,000 public chains were left out of co-occurrence clustering, as were four to six repertoires with anomalous nucleotide sharing. TCRdb took over this immuneACCESS table, retaining in-frame rearrangements with V and J assigned. Such tables are incomplete; in checked studies, under half of the missing clones stem from an unresolved V gene, and the remainder is unexplained. V, J and clone size were drawn from that table, and D and trimming were deduced from the DNA. Across this sample there are 170,000 or so clones, with around four fifths seen only once. Clones ranked in the top ten supply around 4.9% of the sample.

The CDR3 starts with the cysteine, ends with the phenylalanine, and has 13 residues. Only the CDR3 DNA is retained, 39 bases long and in frame from the first base. A distance of 2 bases separates the germline ends of V and J, which lose 2 bases and 0 bases respectively. CDR1 SGHTA and CDR2 FQGNSA are derived from the germline V gene. Recombination joined TRBV7-2 with TRBJ2-1; the D gene identity is not certain. The sequencing input was PBMCs. This sequence originates from a girl aged 10 to 17 in good health and CMV-seropositive. The DNA sequence is given as TGTGCCAGCAGCTTACGCTCCTACAATGAGCAGTTCTTC. It codes for CASSLRSYNEQFF.